A single sample gave rise to the 12 T cell receptor beta chains below, sequenced in a study of blood T cell repertoires in COVID-19. Some clones are missing from TCRdb's copy, which holds only in-frame ones; the method was immunoSEQ multiplex PCR. This table has 250,000 or so clones, more than 65% appearing once. Source material: peripheral blood. These receptors all stem from a middle-aged man who had recovered from COVID-19.

J is TRBJ1-2 and V is TRBV6-5; possibly TRBD1 for D (6 bases). This CDR3 is 11 amino acids long. V lost 8 bases, J lost 4 bases, and 8 bases lay in between. CDR1 and CDR2 from the germline V gene are MNHEY and SVGAGI. This CDR3 reads CASGQTYGYTF. CDR3 nucleotide sequence: TGTGCCAGCGGACAGACCTATGGCTACACCTTC.

The chain links TRBV5-5 to TRBJ2-5, with TRBD2 as a possible D gene (6 bases). V shed 2 bases and J shed 5 bases, with 7 bases lying between them. CDR1 is SGHKS, CDR2 YYEKEE, per germline (reference sequence). This CDR3 region has 12 residues. The CDR3 DNA sequence: TGTGCCAGCAGCTTTGGAGGGGAGACCCAGTACTTC. Amino acid sequence: CASSFGGETQYF.

The rearrangement links TRBV19 to TRBJ2-7; the D gene is possibly TRBD1 (6 bases). Germline CDR1 and CDR2: LNHDA and SQIVND (reference sequence). This CDR3 contains 14 residues. Trimming removed 4 bases from V and 7 bases from J, with 17 bases in between. The CDR3 here is CASSRATGRLEQYF. CDR3 nucleotide sequence: TGTGCCAGTAGTAGGGCGACAGGTCGTTTGGAGCAGTACTTC.

The gene calls are TRBV7-8 and TRBJ1-4; possibly TRBD1 for D (5 bases). V was trimmed by 5 bases and J by 4 bases, leaving 14 bases between them. Germline-derived CDR1 and CDR2 are SGHVS and FQNEAQ. The CDR3 contains 15 residues. CDR3 sequence (DNA): TGTGCCAGCAGCCTACAGGATGGGCTTAATGAAAAACTGTTTTTT. As protein: CASSLQDGLNEKLFF.

The gene calls are TRBV11-2 and TRBJ2-2, with D possibly being TRBD1 (7 bases). CDR3 size: 15 residues. V was pared by 6 bases and J by 2 bases, with 13 bases between. Germline V gene lookup returns CDR1 SGHAT and CDR2 FQNNGV. The CDR3 DNA reads as TGTGCCAGCAGATATCAGGGGGGTAACACCGGGGAGCTGTTTTTT. It translates to CASRYQGGNTGELFF.

V gene TRBV27 combines with J gene TRBJ2-5; 7 bases fit TRBD1. CDR3 length: 16 amino acids. CDR1 is MNHEY, CDR2 SMNVEV, per germline (reference sequence). With 5 bases clipped from V and 3 bases from J, the junction kept 12 bases outside the gene matches. CDR3 amino acids: CASSPTIWDRKETQYF. The CDR3 region has the DNA TGTGCCAGCAGTCCCACCATTTGGGACAGAAAAGAGACCCAGTACTTC.

The chain employs TRBV2 and TRBJ1-1; TRBD1 matches 7 bases. V lost 5 bases, J lost 2 bases, and 8 bases stayed unmatched. The germline gives CDR1 SNHLY, CDR2 FYNNEI. The CDR3 covers 15 residues. The DNA for the CDR3 is TGTGCCAGCAGTAAATTCGGGACAGTTAACACTGAAGCTTTCTTT. Encoded protein: CASSKFGTVNTEAFF.

Remarks on this clone: The same CDR3 is also encoded by other DNA sequences in this sample. The gene calls are TRBV9 and TRBJ1-2; TRBD1 agrees at 10 bases. The CDR3 consists of 15 residues. Germline CDR1 and CDR2: SGDLS and YYNGEE. The trim removed 4 bases at V and 2 bases at J, leaving 5 bases unmatched. CDR3 residues: CASSPRDRGNYGYTF. The CDR3 DNA follows: TGTGCCAGCAGCCCCCGGGACAGGGGAAACTATGGCTACACCTTC.

The genes are TRBV3-1 (or the pseudogene TRBV3-2) and TRBJ1-2; 7 bases are shared with TRBD1. The CDR3 is made up of 12 amino acids. The ends lost 7 bases at V and 6 bases at J; junction bases unmatched: 5. Germline lookup yields CDR1 LGHDT and CDR2 YNNKEL (reference sequence). The CDR3 region is CASTGTENGYTF. In nucleotides, the CDR3 is TGTGCCAGCACCGGGACAGAGAATGGCTACACCTTC.

The chain couples TRBV9 to TRBJ2-7; D unresolved. From germline, CDR1 is SGDLS and CDR2 YYNGEE. V was shortened by 5 bases and J by 3 bases, with 15 bases between the two germline ends. This CDR3 has 14 residues. CDR3 residues: CASSPSPTGYEQYF. CDR3 DNA sequence: TGTGCCAGCAGTCCCTCACCCACCGGCTACGAGCAGTACTTC.

V and J are TRBV14 and TRBJ2-5, with 7 bases identical to TRBD1. In germline, CDR1 is SGHDN, CDR2 FVKESK. Unmatched junction bases numbered 10, after V lost 7 bases and J lost 5 bases. The CDR3 loop spans 14 amino acids. CDR3: CASNQGQWGETQYF. In DNA, the CDR3 is TGTGCCAGCAACCAGGGACAGTGGGGGGAGACCCAGTACTTC.

This sequence joins TRBV4-3 and TRBJ1-4; 8 bases agree with TRBD1. The CDR3 spans 16 residues. V was pared by 2 bases and J by 8 bases, with 10 bases of the junction left unmatched. CDR1 is LGHNA, CDR2 YSLEER, per germline. In nucleotides, the CDR3 is TGCGCCAGCAGCCAATTCGACAGGGGTGAGGAAGAAAAACTGTTTTTT. Residues: CASSQFDRGEEEKLFF.